This TCR beta chain derives from a study of blood T cell repertoires in COVID-19. Study-level information: The United States, Italy and Spain provided the acute and convalescent COVID-19 samples. T cells, B-cell-depleted T cells, or PBMCs provided the cDNA or gDNA that served as material.

This clone was detected only a few times. In the study's own analysis: It was from reference gene primer amplification that nucleated cell counts were estimated. The protocol was immunoSEQ multiplex PCR, while the TCRdb copy is restricted to in-frame clones and leaves out a portion. D and trimming were read from the DNA, whereas the V and J calls and clone size are those reported in that table. The table records around 70,000 clones, 75% to 85% of them present only once. Germline lookup yields CDR1 SGHDN and CDR2 FVKESK. V dropped 5 bases and J dropped 4; count of bases not matched to a gene: 0. The CDR3 is 13 amino acids.

This chain links TRBV14 with TRBJ2-1; 9 bases are a match to TRBD1. The receptor comes from a human donor in a cohort sampled during active COVID-19. The sequenced sample consisted of peripheral blood. The DNA for the CDR3 is TGTGCCAGCAGCGGACAGGGGTACAATGAGCAGTTCTTC. Its translation is CASSGQGYNEQFF.